Shown below are 10 T cell receptor beta chains from a single sample sequenced in a study of a mutant IDH1 vaccine in newly diagnosed glioma. Data came from immunoSEQ multiplex PCR; TCRdb stores just in-frame clones and leaves some out. The table shows around 56,000 clones, with more than 85% occurring only once. Time point indicated: baseline, week 1 (first vaccination visit). Treatment: pre-vaccination baseline after standard-of-care therapy. The starting material was PBMCs, obtained from a glioma patient treated with radiotherapy, temozolomide or both. These receptors were collected from a man aged 50-59 years with glioma.

This chain joins TRBV7-2 and TRBJ2-3, with D perhaps TRBD2 (6 bases). Trimming removed 6 bases at V and 0 bases at J, with 13 bases between. This CDR3 has 15 amino acids. Germline CDR1 reads SGHTA; CDR2 reads FQGNSA. DNA of the CDR3: TGTGCCAGCAGACCCGGGACTCTAAGCACAGATACGCAGTATTTT. It codes for CASRPGTLSTDTQYF. The whole variable domain, filled in from reference TRBV7-2 and TRBJ2-3, reads GAGVSQSPSNKVTEKGKDVELRCDPISGHTALYWYRQSLGQGLEFLIYFQGNSAPDKSGLPSDRFSAERTGGSVSTLTIQRTQQEDSAVYLCASRPGTLSTDTQYFGPGTRLTVL.

The chain combines TRBV4-2 with TRBJ2-3; no definite D call. The CDR3 covers 18 residues. Per the germline V gene, CDR1 is LGHNA and CDR2 is YNFKEQ. V dropped 0 bases and J dropped 0 bases, with 16 bases sitting between them. CDR3 loop: CASSQDLRRSYSTDTQYF. The CDR3 DNA reads as TGTGCCAGCAGCCAAGATCTTCGGCGGAGCTATAGCACAGATACGCAGTATTTT.

Concerning this clone: One junction end does not reproduce the germline sequence, and a read error may be involved. V usage is TRBV30 and J usage is TRBJ1-4; a weak D match, TRBD1 (6 bases). Looked up from germline, CDR1 is GTSNPN and CDR2 is SVGIG (reference sequence). The CDR3 is made up of 12 amino acids. CDR3 nucleotide sequence: TGCGCCTGTCCGGGGGCGGGTGAAAAACTGTTTTTT. This sequence encodes CACPGAGEKLFF.

This chain connects TRBV4-1 to TRBJ2-5; TRBD1 matches at 8 bases. Germline V gives CDR1 MGHRA, CDR2 YSYEKL. This CDR3 comprises 17 residues. The trim removed 1 base at V and 1 base at J, leaving 8 bases unmatched. The CDR3 reads CASSQGVSGTGQETQYF. CDR3 in DNA: TGCGCCAGCAGCCAAGGGGTTTCCGGGACAGGCCAAGAGACCCAGTACTTC.

The rearrangement links TRBV10-3 to TRBJ2-1; a possible D gene is TRBD2 (5 bases). The V and J ends lost 10 bases and 8 bases respectively, with 24 bases between them. The CDR3 consists of 15 residues. Germline CDR1 is ENHRY and CDR2 is SYGVKD. CDR3 amino acids: CATKLRDPAGDEQFF. DNA for the CDR3: TGTGCCACCAAACTCCGGGATCCGGCGGGCGATGAGCAGTTCTTC.

The chain uses TRBV28 and TRBJ1-1; D not certain. Germline V gives CDR1 MDHEN, CDR2 SYDVKM. Trimming removed 10 bases at V and 2 bases at J, with 11 bases between. The CDR3 consists of 12 residues. The CDR3 here is CAIASGNTEAFF. The CDR3 DNA follows: TGTGCCATTGCCAGCGGTAACACTGAAGCTTTCTTT.

As to this clone: Other DNA sequences of this sample code for an identical CDR3. The chain combines TRBV19 with TRBJ1-6; 8 bases align to TRBD1. Unmatched junction bases numbered 1, after V lost 2 bases and J lost 7 bases. CDR1 is LNHDA, CDR2 SQIVND, per germline (reference sequence). The CDR3 has 14 amino acids. CDR3 residues: CASSIQGANSPLHF. CDR3 DNA sequence: TGTGCCAGTAGTATACAGGGGGCAAATTCACCCCTCCACTTT.

The chain is built from TRBV6-6 and TRBJ2-7; D unresolved. The CDR3 length is 14 residues. V shed 2 bases and J shed 2 bases, with 10 bases lying between them. Germline CDR1 MNHNY, CDR2 SVGAGI (reference sequence). In nucleotides, the CDR3 is TGTGCCAGCAGTTACCGGCAGACGCCCTACGAGCAGTACTTC. It encodes CASSYRQTPYEQYF.

The sample holds a few counts of this clone. The chain is built from TRBV4-1 and TRBJ1-3; D uncertain. The CDR3 has 14 residues. Germline assignment: CDR1 MGHRA and CDR2 YSYEKL. Trimming took off 8 bases at V and 2 bases at J, with 13 bases between the two ends. The CDR3 region is CASRGWTTGNTIYF. In DNA form, the CDR3 reads TGCGCCAGCCGGGGTTGGACGACTGGAAACACCATATATTTT.

The chain is built from TRBV7-3 and TRBJ2-1, with 8 bases lining up with TRBD2. The length of the CDR3 is 16 residues. The V and J ends lost 2 bases and 8 bases, in that order; junction bases with no gene match: 11. Per germline, CDR1 SGHTA and CDR2 FQGTGA. The CDR3 is CASSLGTSGSFHEQFF. The CDR3 DNA follows: TGTGCCAGCAGCTTAGGTACTAGCGGCTCTTTCCATGAGCAGTTCTTC. Full variable domain (missing parts from reference TRBV7-3 and TRBJ2-1): GAGVSQTPSNKVTEKGKYVELRCDPISGHTALYWYRQSLGQGPEFLIYFQGTGAADDSGLPNDRFFAVRPEGSVSTLKIQRTERGDSAVYLCASSLGTSGSFHEQFFGPGTRLTVL.